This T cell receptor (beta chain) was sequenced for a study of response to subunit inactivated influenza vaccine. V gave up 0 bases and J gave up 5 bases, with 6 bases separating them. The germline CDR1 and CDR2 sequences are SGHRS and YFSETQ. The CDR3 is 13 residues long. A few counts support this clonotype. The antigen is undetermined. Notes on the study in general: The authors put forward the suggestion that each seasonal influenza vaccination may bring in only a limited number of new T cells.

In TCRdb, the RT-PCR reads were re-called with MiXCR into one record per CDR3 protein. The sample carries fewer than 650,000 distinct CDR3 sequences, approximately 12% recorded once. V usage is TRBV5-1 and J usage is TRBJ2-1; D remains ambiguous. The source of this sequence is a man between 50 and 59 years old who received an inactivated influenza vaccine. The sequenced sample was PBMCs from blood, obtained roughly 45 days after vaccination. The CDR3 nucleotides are TGCGCCAGCAGCTTGGCTAGAAACAATGAGCAGTTCTTC. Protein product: CASSLARNNEQFF.